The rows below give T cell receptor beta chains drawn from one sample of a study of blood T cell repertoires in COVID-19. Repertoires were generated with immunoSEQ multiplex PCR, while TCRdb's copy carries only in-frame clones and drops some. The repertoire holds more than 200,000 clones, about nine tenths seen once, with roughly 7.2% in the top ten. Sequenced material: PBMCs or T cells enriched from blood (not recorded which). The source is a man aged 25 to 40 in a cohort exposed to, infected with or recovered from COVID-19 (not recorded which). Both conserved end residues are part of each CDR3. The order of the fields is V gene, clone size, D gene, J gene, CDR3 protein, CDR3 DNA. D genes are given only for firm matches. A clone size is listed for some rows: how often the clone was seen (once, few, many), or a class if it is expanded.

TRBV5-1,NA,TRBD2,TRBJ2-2,CASSSGLVGTGELFF,TGCGCCAGCAGCTCGGGACTAGTGGGTACCGGGGAGCTGTTTTTT
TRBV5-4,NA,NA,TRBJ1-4,CASSVLGAPNEKLFF,TGTGCCAGCAGCGTCTTGGGGGCTCCTAATGAAAAACTGTTTTTT
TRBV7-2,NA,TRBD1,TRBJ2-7,CASSLALGTGRHEQYF,TGTGCCAGCAGCTTAGCGCTAGGGACAGGGAGGCACGAGCAGTACTTC
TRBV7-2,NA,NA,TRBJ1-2,CASSLDSYGYTF,TGTGCCAGCAGCTTAGACAGTTATGGCTACACCTTC
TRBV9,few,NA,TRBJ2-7,CASSGQTAYEQYF,TGTGCCAGCAGCGGACAGACAGCCTACGAGCAGTACTTC
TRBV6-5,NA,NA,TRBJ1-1,CATLGTGQRNTEAFF,TGTGCCACCCTTGGAACCGGACAGAGGAACACTGAAGCTTTCTTT
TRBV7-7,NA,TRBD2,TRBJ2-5,CASSLAGAGGKETQYF,TGTGCTAGCAGCTTAGCGGGAGCGGGAGGTAAAGAGACCCAGTACTTC
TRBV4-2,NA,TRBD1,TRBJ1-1,CASSSPHLGQGMNTEAFF,TGTGCCAGCAGCTCCCCCCACTTGGGACAGGGAATGAACACTGAAGCTTTCTTT
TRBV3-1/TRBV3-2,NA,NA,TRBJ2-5,CASSPTTSPETQYF,TGTGCCAGCAGCCCGACTACAAGCCCGGAGACCCAGTACTTC
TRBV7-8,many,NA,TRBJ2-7,CASSPPLSGLTYEQYF,TGTGCCAGCAGCCCTCCCCTGAGCGGACTTACCTACGAGCAGTACTTC
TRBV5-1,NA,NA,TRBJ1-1,CASSLVRNTEAFF,TGCGCCAGCAGCTTGGTCCGGAACACTGAAGCTTTCTTT
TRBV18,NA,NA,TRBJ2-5,CASSPGQGETQYF,TGTGCCAGCTCACCGGGGCAGGGAGAGACCCAGTACTTC
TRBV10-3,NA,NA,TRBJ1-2,CAISETDDTNYGYTF,TGTGCCATCAGTGAGACAGATGACACTAACTATGGCTACACCTTC
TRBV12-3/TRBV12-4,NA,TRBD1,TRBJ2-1,CASRTQGIEQFF,TGTGCCAGCAGGACACAGGGGATTGAGCAGTTCTTC
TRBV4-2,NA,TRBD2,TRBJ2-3,CASSQVMAGAGTDTQYF,TGTGCCAGCAGCCAAGTTATGGCGGGAGCGGGCACAGATACGCAGTATTTT
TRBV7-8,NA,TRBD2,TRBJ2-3,CASSSVRGGNTQYF,TGTGCCAGCAGCTCTGTTCGGGGGGGAAATACGCAGTATTTT
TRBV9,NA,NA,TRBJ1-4,CASSVGSGGDEKLFF,TGTGCCAGCAGCGTAGGAAGCGGGGGGGATGAAAAACTGTTTTTT
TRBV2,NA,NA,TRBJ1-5,CASSRDRNQPQHF,TGTGCCAGCAGCAGGGATCGCAATCAGCCCCAGCATTTT
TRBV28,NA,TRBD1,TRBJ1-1,CASKRRGRTGSEAFF,TGTGCCAGCAAACGCAGGGGGCGTACTGGTTCCGAAGCTTTCTTT
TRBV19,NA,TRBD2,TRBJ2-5,CASSAGAGETQYF,TGTGCCAGTAGTGCGGGAGCCGGGGAGACCCAGTACTTC
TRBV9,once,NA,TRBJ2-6,CASSVGVLRGGAGANVLTF,TGTGCCAGCAGCGTAGGTGTCCTCAGGGGTGGTGCTGGGGCCAACGTCCTGACTTTC
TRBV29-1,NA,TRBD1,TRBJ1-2,CSVGERGRGGYTF,TGCAGCGTTGGGGAAAGGGGGCGAGGGGGCTACACCTTC
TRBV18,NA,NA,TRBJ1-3,CASSLRQVQIISGNTIYF,TGTGCCAGCTCACTTCGACAGGTTCAGATCATCTCTGGAAACACCATATATTTT
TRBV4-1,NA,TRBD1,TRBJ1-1,CASSHPMGGQGRGTEAFF,TGCGCCAGCAGCCACCCCATGGGAGGACAGGGGAGGGGGACTGAAGCTTTCTTT
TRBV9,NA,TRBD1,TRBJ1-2,CASSAPLTGEKYGYTF,TGTGCCAGCAGCGCGCCGCTGACAGGGGAGAAGTATGGCTACACCTTC
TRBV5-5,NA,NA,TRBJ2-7,CASSLQGWEQYF,TGTGCCAGCAGCTTGCAGGGGTGGGAGCAGTACTTC
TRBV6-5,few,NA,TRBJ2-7,CASRSTAYEQYF,TGTGCCAGCAGAAGTACAGCCTACGAGCAGTACTTC
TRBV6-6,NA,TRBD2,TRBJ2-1,CASTGRAGGSANEQFF,TGTGCCAGCACCGGACGGGCGGGAGGTTCCGCCAATGAGCAGTTCTTC
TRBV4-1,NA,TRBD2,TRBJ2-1,CASSQVRAGLAAYNEQFF,TGCGCCAGCAGCCAAGTCCGAGCGGGACTAGCAGCCTACAATGAGCAGTTCTTC
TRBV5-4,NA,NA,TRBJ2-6,CASSLVRGSGANVLTF,TGTGCCAGCAGCTTGGTCAGGGGCTCTGGGGCCAACGTCCTGACTTTC
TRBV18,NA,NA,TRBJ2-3,CASSPSSTDTQYF,TGTGCCAGCTCACCTTCTAGCACAGATACGCAGTATTTT
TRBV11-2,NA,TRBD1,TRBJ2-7,CASSLVWGRGPNTYEQYF,TGTGCCAGCAGCTTAGTATGGGGCAGGGGGCCTAATACCTACGAGCAGTACTTC
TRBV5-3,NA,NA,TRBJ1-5,CARSLLCLVGAQHF,TGTGCCAGAAGCTTGTTGTGTCTTGTCGGGGCCCAGCATTTT
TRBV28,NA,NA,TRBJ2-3,CASSLYEDTQYF,TGTGCCAGCAGTTTATATGAGGATACGCAGTATTTT
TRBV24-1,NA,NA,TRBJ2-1,CATGDRVNEQFF,TGTGCCACTGGCGATCGGGTCAATGAGCAGTTCTTC
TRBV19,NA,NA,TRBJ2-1,CASRNGMNNEQFF,TGTGCCAGTAGAAACGGGATGAACAATGAGCAGTTCTTC
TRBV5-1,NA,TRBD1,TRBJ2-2,CASSLTPRTGVNTGELFF,TGCGCCAGCAGCTTGACTCCCAGGACAGGGGTGAACACCGGGGAGCTGTTTTTT
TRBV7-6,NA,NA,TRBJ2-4,CASSLGAPNKNIQYF,TGTGCCAGCAGCTTGGGAGCCCCGAACAAAAACATTCAGTACTTC
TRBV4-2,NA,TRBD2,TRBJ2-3,CASSRGTTESTDTQYF,TGTGCCAGCAGCCGTGGGACTACCGAGAGCACAGATACGCAGTATTTT
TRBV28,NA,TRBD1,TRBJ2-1,CATAGQGPYNEQFF,TGTGCCACCGCGGGACAGGGACCCTACAATGAGCAGTTCTTC
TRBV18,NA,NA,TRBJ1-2,CASSPGQDRNYGYTF,TGTGCCAGCTCACCGGGACAAGACAGGAACTATGGCTACACCTTC
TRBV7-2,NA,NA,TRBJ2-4,CASSLVGSKNIQYF,TGTGCCAGCAGCTTAGTTGGCAGCAAAAACATTCAGTACTTC
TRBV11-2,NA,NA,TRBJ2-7,CASSLESRVREQYF,TGTGCCAGCAGCTTAGAGTCCAGGGTGCGCGAGCAGTACTTC
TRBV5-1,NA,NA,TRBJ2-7,CASVTKLGGWYEQYF,TGCGCCAGCGTGACCAAGCTAGGGGGTTGGTACGAGCAGTACTTC
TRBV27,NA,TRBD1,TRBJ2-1,CASSLRLGSGTGGAHNEQFF,TGTGCCAGCAGTTTACGTTTAGGGTCCGGGACAGGGGGCGCCCACAATGAGCAGTTCTTC
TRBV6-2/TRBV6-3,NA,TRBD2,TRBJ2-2,CASSYSAGVVTGELFF,TGTGCCAGCAGTTACTCGGCGGGAGTGGTCACCGGGGAGCTGTTTTTT
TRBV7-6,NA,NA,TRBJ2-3,CASSSRDTLGDTQYF,TGTGCCAGCAGCTCACGGGACACTTTAGGAGATACGCAGTATTTT
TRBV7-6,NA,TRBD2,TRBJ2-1,CASSLLAGLALEQFF,TGTGCCAGCAGCTTACTAGCGGGCTTAGCGCTTGAGCAGTTCTTC
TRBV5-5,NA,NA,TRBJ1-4,CASSLLSTGTENEKLFF,TGTGCCAGCAGCTTGCTCTCTACAGGGACCGAGAATGAAAAACTGTTTTTT
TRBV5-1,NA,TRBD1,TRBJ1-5,CASREGQGNQPQHF,TGCGCCAGCAGGGAGGGACAGGGTAATCAGCCCCAGCATTTT